The entry that follows covers one T cell receptor beta chain sequence. What it binds is not known. This entry is derived from a study of T-cell reconstitution after alpha-beta-depleted transplantation in children. The CDR3 consists of 15 residues. Deletions cut 0 bases from V and 5 bases from J, with 15 bases between. Germline values: CDR1 SGDLS, CDR2 YYNGEE. Notes on the study in general: Elevated TCRbeta diversity at day 60 was traced, in some patients, to surviving recipient T cells and thymic progenitors. Expanded graft clones, several hundred of them, were reportedly the source of alpha-beta T cells about two months after transplant. T-cell counts and diversity at one year post-transplant came mainly from newly produced T cells.

Unique molecular identifiers featured in how the TCRbeta library was prepared. One entry per CDR3 protein, called by TCRdb with MiXCR from the PCR reads. Of a few hundred thousand distinct CDR3 sequences listed, under 30% are singletons. This receptor was identified in a girl aged 2 to 9 with Fanconi anemia, due to receive a stem cell transplant. The chain couples TRBV9 to TRBJ2-7, with D tentatively TRBD1 (6 bases). The source was PBMCs, collected before TCRalphabeta/CD19-depleted stem cell transplant. The CDR3 nucleotides read TGTGCCAGCAGCGTAGTGGGACACCCAACAGACGAGCAGTACTTC. It specifies CASSVVGHPTDEQYF.